This entry lists 24 T cell receptor beta chains sequenced from one sample in a study of T cell responses to AZD1222 COVID-19 vaccine. Sequenced by immunoSEQ multiplex PCR; TCRdb stores in-frame clones only, minus some. Of approximately 69,000 clones listed, 70% to 90% are singletons. The sequenced sample was peripheral blood, obtained 28 days after the second AZD1222 dose. The receptors stem from an adult who received the AZD1222 COVID-19 vaccine.

This chain connects TRBV6-5 to TRBJ1-2; no firm D call. Germline V gene data show CDR1 as MNHEY and CDR2 as SVGAGI. The V gene lost 0 bases and the J gene lost 0 bases, with 8 bases spanning the gap. The CDR3 extends over 15 amino acids. CDR3 amino acids: CASSYSGVANYGYTF. CDR3 coding DNA: TGTGCCAGCAGTTACTCCGGGGTAGCTAACTATGGCTACACCTTC.

The chain is built from TRBV6-5 and TRBJ2-3, with TRBD2 as a possible D gene (6 bases). In germline, CDR1 is MNHEY, CDR2 SVGAGI. CDR3 length: 14 residues. Deletions cut 2 bases from V and 2 bases from J, with 8 bases between. This chain's CDR3 is CASSYGGITDTQYF. The CDR3, as DNA: TGTGCCAGCAGTTACGGCGGGATCACAGATACGCAGTATTTT.

The chain combines TRBV2 with TRBJ1-1; 8 bases agree with TRBD1. Germline V gene lookup returns CDR1 SNHLY and CDR2 FYNNEI. Trimming removed 6 bases from V and 1 base from J; junction bases left unmatched: 7. This CDR3 contains 15 residues. CDR3: CASSGTGGGNTEAFF. The CDR3 DNA is TGTGCCAGCAGCGGGACAGGCGGCGGGAACACTGAAGCTTTCTTT.

The V gene is TRBV19, the J gene TRBJ1-2; 7 nucleotides agree with TRBD1. From germline, CDR1 is LNHDA and CDR2 SQIVND (reference sequence). The V segment lost 6 bases and the J segment 3 bases; nucleotides outside the gene matches: 16. The CDR3 runs to 17 residues. The DNA for the CDR3 is TGTGCCAGTAGCTCTACCGGGACAGCCGACTTCTACTATGGCTACACCTTC. Translated, it gives CASSSTGTADFYYGYTF.

This chain links TRBV18 with TRBJ2-1; 9 positions match TRBD1. This CDR3 spans 15 amino acids. CDR1 and CDR2 from the germline V gene are KGHSH and LQKENI. With 5 bases clipped from V and 1 base from J, the junction kept 3 bases outside the gene matches. The DNA of the CDR3 is TGTGCCAGCTCAACAGGACAGGGGTCCTACAATGAGCAGTTCTTC. Amino acids: CASSTGQGSYNEQFF.

This chain connects TRBV19 to TRBJ2-7; D may correspond to TRBD1 or TRBD2 (5 bases each). Germline CDR1 reads LNHDA; CDR2 reads SQIVND (reference sequence). The ends were cut back, 4 bases at V and 12 bases at J, with 16 bases in the middle. CDR3 length equals 12 residues. The CDR3 loop reads CASSTRDGPLYF. The CDR3 DNA reads as TGTGCCAGTAGTACCCGGGACGGTCCGCTGTACTTC.

The chain employs TRBV7-8 and TRBJ2-7, with D possibly matching TRBD2 (6 bases). This CDR3 spans 15 amino acids. The V gene lost 5 bases and the J gene lost 6 bases, with 20 bases spanning the gap. Germline V lookup: CDR1 SGHVS, CDR2 FQNEAQ. The CDR3 loop is CASSLSGRTVGEQYF. CDR3 nucleotides: TGTGCCAGCAGCCTTAGCGGACGAACTGTCGGCGAGCAGTACTTC.

This chain joins TRBV14 and TRBJ1-2; 10 bases are shared with TRBD1. With 3 bases clipped from V and 8 bases from J, the junction kept 9 bases outside the gene matches. The CDR3 extends over 15 amino acids. Per the germline V gene, CDR1 is SGHDN and CDR2 is FVKESK. The CDR3: CASSHPGQGIKGYTF. The CDR3 DNA sequence: TGTGCCAGCAGCCATCCGGGACAGGGGATCAAGGGCTACACCTTC. Full variable domain (missing parts from reference TRBV14 and TRBJ1-2): EAGVTQFPSHSVIEKGQTVTLRCDPISGHDNLYWYRRVMGKEIKFLLHFVKESKQDESGMPNNRFLAERTGGTYSTLKVQPAELEDSGVYFCASSHPGQGIKGYTFGSGTRLTVV.

On this clone: The same CDR3 also results from other DNA sequences found in this sample. The J gene is TRBJ1-1, the V gene TRBV5-1; D gene unclear. Per the germline V gene, CDR1 is SGHRS and CDR2 is YFSETQ. This CDR3 contains 13 residues. V lost 0 bases and J 5 bases, leaving 8 bases between the germline ends. CDR3 nucleotides: TGCGCCAGCAGCTTGGGGGGTGGGACTGAAGCTTTCTTT. This sequence encodes CASSLGGGTEAFF.

The V and J genes are TRBV7-8 and TRBJ1-3, with D possibly TRBD1 on 5 matching bases. V dropped 1 base and J dropped 0 bases, with 10 bases sitting between them. The CDR3 spans 16 residues. Germline-derived CDR1 and CDR2 are SGHVS and FQNEAQ. CDR3 loop: CASSLGGTTSGNTIYF. The DNA for the CDR3 is TGTGCCAGCAGCTTAGGGGGGACCACCTCTGGAAACACCATATATTTT.

The chain links TRBV27 to TRBJ2-1; D is perhaps TRBD1 or TRBD2 (5 bases each). The germline V gene encodes CDR1 MNHEY and CDR2 SMNVEV (reference sequence). The CDR3 sequence is 17 residues long. V lost 4 bases, J lost 3 bases, and 19 bases lay in between. The CDR3 protein is CASSWFLGERGYNEQFF. Written as DNA, the CDR3 is TGTGCCAGCAGTTGGTTTTTGGGGGAGAGGGGCTACAATGAGCAGTTCTTC.

The J gene is TRBJ1-2, the V gene TRBV6-4; 9 nucleotides match TRBD1. This CDR3 spans 16 amino acids. Per the germline V gene, CDR1 is MRHNA and CDR2 is SNTAGT. V trimming: 0 bases; J trimming: 8 bases; junction bases outside the gene matches: 10. Here the CDR3 reads CASSDSGSDRGTGYTF. CDR3 in DNA: TGTGCCAGCAGTGACTCGGGCTCGGACAGGGGCACGGGCTACACCTTC.

The chain is built from TRBV6-5 and TRBJ1-4; the D is unclear. Trimming took off 1 base at V and 6 bases at J, with 12 bases between the two ends. The CDR3 is 15 amino acids. CDR1 is MNHEY, CDR2 SVGAGI, per germline. CDR3 nucleotides: TGTGCCAGCAGTTACTTGCCGGGGTCGGATGAAAAACTGTTTTTT. This translates into CASSYLPGSDEKLFF.

This chain connects TRBV18 to TRBJ2-7, with no clear D. The CDR3 runs 13 residues. Per germline, CDR1 KGHSH and CDR2 LQKENI. The V end was cut by 1 base, the J end by 6 bases, with 10 bases between. The CDR3 here is CASSPLPGFEQYF. CDR3 nucleotide sequence: TGTGCCAGCTCACCACTTCCCGGGTTCGAGCAGTACTTC. The full variable domain, rest sourced from reference TRBV18 and TRBJ2-7, is NAGVMQNPRHLVRRRGQEARLRCSPMKGHSHVYWYRQLPEEGLKFMVYLQKENIIDESGMPKERFSAEFPKEGPSILRIQQVVRGDSAAYFCASSPLPGFEQYFGPGTRLTVT.

V and J are TRBV6-1 and TRBJ2-7; a weak D match, TRBD1 (7 bases). Germline V gives CDR1 MNHNS, CDR2 SASEGT. V dropped 1 base and J dropped 7 bases, with 17 bases sitting between them. The CDR3 covers 15 residues. Written as DNA, the CDR3 is TGTGCCAGCAGTGAAGGGACAGTCCCAGGGGGGGAGCAGTACTTC. This codes for CASSEGTVPGGEQYF.

This chain links TRBV6-5 with TRBJ2-5; D gene unclear. V lost 7 bases and J lost 5, with 14 bases in between. The CDR3 has 13 amino acids. The germline V gene has CDR1 MNHEY and CDR2 SVGAGI. This CDR3 is CASNRMGSETQYF. DNA of the CDR3: TGTGCCAGCAACCGCATGGGTTCGGAGACCCAGTACTTC.

V is TRBV4-1 and J is TRBJ1-3; D remains ambiguous. V dropped 1 base and J dropped 3 bases, with 16 bases sitting between them. CDR3 size: 17 residues. Germline V gene sequence: CDR1 MGHRA, CDR2 YSYEKL. This CDR3 reads CASSQVSSRASGNTIYF. The CDR3 nucleotides are TGCGCCAGCAGCCAAGTATCGTCGCGGGCGAGTGGAAACACCATATATTTT.

The rearrangement uses TRBV20-1 and TRBJ1-1; D may be TRBD1 (5 bases). The CDR3 is 13 amino acids. V dropped 3 bases and J dropped 2 bases, with 10 bases sitting between them. Germline lookup yields CDR1 DFQATT and CDR2 SNEGSKA (reference sequence). CDR3 amino acids: CSASEGSNTEAFF. CDR3 nucleotide sequence: TGCAGTGCTAGTGAGGGGTCAAACACTGAAGCTTTCTTT.

The rearrangement links TRBV7-9 to TRBJ2-3; 7 nucleotides agree with TRBD1. The V gene end was trimmed by 5 bases and the J gene end by 0 bases; junction bases not matched to a gene: 20. The germline CDR1 and CDR2 sequences are SEHNR and FQNEAQ (reference sequence). The length of the CDR3 is 20 residues. Here the CDR3 reads CASSTRSIKRQGNSTDTQYF. The CDR3 nucleotides read TGTGCCAGCAGCACTAGATCAATTAAACGACAGGGAAATAGCACAGATACGCAGTATTTT.

The gene calls are TRBV5-1 and TRBJ1-4; D is undetermined. The CDR3 contains 16 residues. Germline CDR1 is SGHRS and CDR2 is YFSETQ. The V and J ends lost 1 base and 6 bases respectively, with 16 bases between them. This chain's CDR3 is CASSLTTERVHEKLFF. CDR3 bases: TGCGCCAGCAGCTTGACCACGGAGAGGGTTCATGAAAAACTGTTTTTT. The full variable domain, rest sourced from reference TRBV5-1 and TRBJ1-4, is KAGVTQTPRYLIKTRGQQVTLSCSPISGHRSVSWYQQTPGQGLQFLFEYFSETQRNKGNFPGRFSGRQFSNSRSEMNVSTLELGDSALYLCASSLTTERVHEKLFFGSGTQLSVL.

The V call is TRBV5-1, the J call TRBJ1-2; 9 bases are shared with TRBD1. The CDR3 runs 14 residues. Germline trimming cut 2 bases from V and 8 bases from J; bases unmatched to any gene: 7. CDR1 is SGHRS and CDR2 is YFSETQ in the germline V gene. The CDR3 coding sequence is TGCGCCAGCAGCTTCGAACAGGGGGCGCGAGGCTACACCTTC. It specifies CASSFEQGARGYTF.

CDR3 DNA sequence: TGCGCCAGCAGCCATGATGGACAGAGCACAGATACGCAGTATTTT. Translation gives CASSHDGQSTDTQYF. The chain carries TRBV4-1 and TRBJ2-3, with a weak D call TRBD1 (6 bases). Trimming removed 3 bases from V and 0 bases from J, with 10 bases in between. CDR1 is MGHRA and CDR2 is YSYEKL in the germline V gene. This CDR3 is 15 amino acids long.

This sequence joins TRBV5-1 and TRBJ2-2; D unresolved. CDR3 length: 15 amino acids. Looked up from germline, CDR1 is SGHRS and CDR2 is YFSETQ. Trimming left V 4 bases short and J 1 base short, with 11 bases between. DNA of the CDR3: TGCGCCAGCAGCCTCCGGACGGGGAACACCGGGGAGCTGTTTTTT. This sequence encodes CASSLRTGNTGELFF.

This chain connects TRBV10-2 to TRBJ2-3; D possibly corresponds to TRBD2 (6 bases). Trimming took off 2 bases at V and 2 bases at J, with 11 bases between the two ends. The CDR3 spans 15 residues. Per the germline V gene, CDR1 is WSHSY and CDR2 is SAAADI. The CDR3 is CASSELAGITDTQYF. CDR3 DNA: TGCGCCAGCAGTGAGCTGGCGGGAATCACAGATACGCAGTATTTT.